A selection of T cell receptor beta chains follows, all from one sample in a study of T cells in Graves' hyperthyroidism and ophthalmopathy. TCRdb re-called the multiplex PCR reads with MiXCR, one entry per CDR3 protein. This table has 640,000 or so distinct CDR3 sequences, roughly 14% appearing once. Source material: blood. The origin of the receptors is a woman between 40 and 55 years old with Graves' ophthalmopathy. The CDR3 runs from the conserved cysteine through the conserved F or W. The order of the fields is clone size, D gene, J gene, V gene, CDR3 protein, CDR3 DNA. The D gene is left open where the match is weak. Only part of the rows carry a size: once, few, many, or a class if the clone is expanded.

clone_size: many
d_call: NA
j_call: TRBJ2-1
v_call: TRBV11-1
cdr3_aa: CASSFESYNEQFF
cdr3_nt: TGTGCCAGCAGCTTCGAATCCTACAATGAGCAGTTCTTC

clone_size: many
d_call: TRBD2
j_call: TRBJ2-5
v_call: TRBV5-1
cdr3_aa: CASSRDYPMAQYF
cdr3_nt: TGCGCCAGCAGCAGGGACTACCCCATGGCCCAGTACTTC

clone_size: NA
d_call: NA
j_call: TRBJ1-1
v_call: TRBV6-2/TRBV6-3
cdr3_aa: CASSYSQGRRDTEAFF
cdr3_nt: TGTGCCAGCAGTTACTCGCAGGGACGTCGGGACACTGAAGCTTTCTTT

clone_size: many
d_call: NA
j_call: TRBJ1-2
v_call: TRBV3-1
cdr3_aa: CASSRTRDYGYTF
cdr3_nt: TGTGCCAGCAGCCGGACTAGGGACTATGGCTACACCTTC

clone_size: NA
d_call: NA
j_call: TRBJ2-7
v_call: TRBV10-3
cdr3_aa: CAISESTPTTQYF
cdr3_nt: TGTGCCATCAGTGAGTCGACCCCTACGACGCAGTACTTC

clone_size: once
d_call: NA
j_call: TRBJ2-4
v_call: TRBV20-1
cdr3_aa: CSLPLAGTNIQYF
cdr3_nt: TGCAGCCTTCCCCTTGCGGGGACGAACATTCAGTACTTC

clone_size: many
d_call: NA
j_call: TRBJ2-6
v_call: TRBV7-6
cdr3_aa: CASSFSQGGGANVLTF
cdr3_nt: TGTGCCAGCAGCTTTAGCCAGGGAGGTGGGGCCAACGTCCTGACTTTC

clone_size: many
d_call: NA
j_call: TRBJ1-1
v_call: TRBV2
cdr3_aa: CASSAWGLAMDTEAFF
cdr3_nt: TGTGCCAGCAGTGCATGGGGTCTCGCTATGGACACTGAAGCTTTCTTT

clone_size: many
d_call: NA
j_call: TRBJ2-7
v_call: TRBV7-6
cdr3_aa: CASSATGGAEQYF
cdr3_nt: TGTGCCAGCAGCGCGACGGGCGGGGCCGAGCAGTACTTC

clone_size: many
d_call: TRBD1
j_call: TRBJ2-7
v_call: TRBV6-5
cdr3_aa: CASSYSTGTYEQYF
cdr3_nt: TGTGCCAGCAGTTACTCGACAGGGACCTACGAGCAGTACTTC

clone_size: many
d_call: TRBD2
j_call: TRBJ2-4
v_call: TRBV6-1
cdr3_aa: CASSEWTSGSKNIQYF
cdr3_nt: TGTGCCAGCAGTGAATGGACTAGCGGTTCCAAAAACATTCAGTACTTC

clone_size: many
d_call: TRBD1
j_call: TRBJ1-6
v_call: TRBV2
cdr3_aa: CASSRDSNSPLHF
cdr3_nt: TGTGCCAGCAGCCGGGACAGCAATTCACCCCTCCACTTT

clone_size: many
d_call: TRBD1
j_call: TRBJ2-7
v_call: TRBV6-5
cdr3_aa: CASSSGTGGFYEQYF
cdr3_nt: TGTGCCAGCAGTTCAGGGACAGGGGGCTTCTACGAGCAGTACTTC

clone_size: few
d_call: NA
j_call: TRBJ2-7
v_call: TRBV28
cdr3_aa: CASSFPPTGLIHEQYF
cdr3_nt: TGTGCCAGCAGTTTTCCCCCTACAGGGCTTATCCACGAGCAGTACTTC

clone_size: few
d_call: TRBD2
j_call: TRBJ2-2
v_call: TRBV19
cdr3_aa: CASSRTSGRAGELFF
cdr3_nt: TGTGCCAGTAGTCGGACTAGCGGGAGGGCCGGGGAGCTGTTTTTT

clone_size: few
d_call: TRBD1
j_call: TRBJ1-1
v_call: TRBV4-3
cdr3_aa: CASTPDRGRGTEAFF
cdr3_nt: TGCGCCAGCACTCCGGACAGGGGGCGAGGGACTGAAGCTTTCTTT

clone_size: many
d_call: NA
j_call: TRBJ1-6
v_call: TRBV2
cdr3_aa: CASSEDGLGLQGVNSPLHF
cdr3_nt: TGTGCCAGCAGTGAAGATGGACTGGGCTTACAGGGCGTTAATTCACCCCTCCACTTT

clone_size: many
d_call: NA
j_call: TRBJ1-2
v_call: TRBV6-2/TRBV6-3
cdr3_aa: CASSYAGDGYTF
cdr3_nt: TGTGCCAGCAGTTACGCAGGGGATGGCTACACCTTC

clone_size: many
d_call: TRBD2
j_call: TRBJ2-5
v_call: TRBV15
cdr3_aa: CATSEAGGPKTQYF
cdr3_nt: TGTGCCACCAGCGAAGCGGGAGGGCCCAAGACCCAGTACTTC

clone_size: many
d_call: TRBD2
j_call: TRBJ2-7
v_call: TRBV6-1
cdr3_aa: CASSRTSGTLEQYF
cdr3_nt: TGTGCCAGCAGTAGGACTAGCGGAACTTTAGAGCAGTACTTC

clone_size: many
d_call: NA
j_call: TRBJ2-2
v_call: TRBV10-3
cdr3_aa: CATRLGQGTGELFF
cdr3_nt: TGTGCCACCCGACTGGGACAAGGCACCGGGGAGCTGTTTTTT

clone_size: many
d_call: NA
j_call: TRBJ1-5
v_call: TRBV28
cdr3_aa: CASSLVQTDNQPQHF
cdr3_nt: TGTGCCAGCAGTTTGGTACAGACCGACAATCAGCCCCAGCATTTT

clone_size: many
d_call: NA
j_call: TRBJ2-7
v_call: TRBV13
cdr3_aa: CASSSTTYEQYF
cdr3_nt: TGTGCCAGCAGCTCAACTACCTACGAGCAGTACTTC

clone_size: NA
d_call: NA
j_call: TRBJ2-7
v_call: TRBV3-1
cdr3_aa: CASSQSHSYEQYF
cdr3_nt: TGTGCCAGCAGCCAGTCACACTCCTACGAGCAGTACTTC

clone_size: few
d_call: TRBD1
j_call: TRBJ1-1
v_call: TRBV28
cdr3_aa: CASSSGGITEAFF
cdr3_nt: TGTGCCAGCAGTTCAGGGGGTATCACTGAAGCTTTCTTT

clone_size: many
d_call: NA
j_call: TRBJ2-5
v_call: TRBV29-1
cdr3_aa: CSVDWVGGTQYF
cdr3_nt: TGCAGCGTTGATTGGGTTGGGGGGACCCAGTACTTC

clone_size: many
d_call: TRBD2
j_call: TRBJ2-2
v_call: TRBV27
cdr3_aa: CASSLLAEDTGELFF
cdr3_nt: TGTGCCAGCAGTTTACTAGCGGAGGACACCGGGGAGCTGTTTTTT

clone_size: NA
d_call: TRBD2
j_call: TRBJ2-3
v_call: TRBV20-1
cdr3_aa: CSAQPSGRAASTDTQYF
cdr3_nt: TGCAGTGCTCAACCCAGCGGGAGGGCCGCCAGCACAGATACGCAGTATTTT

clone_size: few
d_call: NA
j_call: TRBJ1-1
v_call: TRBV11-1
cdr3_aa: CAGSLPGTATDRNTEAFF
cdr3_nt: TGTGCCGGCAGCTTGCCCGGGACTGCGACTGATCGTAACACTGAAGCTTTCTTT

clone_size: many
d_call: TRBD2
j_call: TRBJ2-7
v_call: TRBV29-1
cdr3_aa: CSVAGLAMGEQYF
cdr3_nt: TGCAGCGTTGCGGGACTAGCTATGGGCGAGCAGTACTTC

clone_size: many
d_call: TRBD2
j_call: TRBJ2-7
v_call: TRBV15
cdr3_aa: CATSRDRGLATHEQYF
cdr3_nt: TGTGCCACCAGCAGAGATCGCGGACTAGCCACCCACGAGCAGTACTTC

clone_size: few
d_call: NA
j_call: TRBJ2-7
v_call: TRBV20-1
cdr3_aa: CSVDYTYEQYF
cdr3_nt: TGCAGTGTCGACTACACCTACGAGCAGTACTTC

clone_size: many
d_call: NA
j_call: TRBJ2-7
v_call: TRBV20-1
cdr3_aa: CSARDLSGTLYEQYF
cdr3_nt: TGCAGTGCTAGAGATCTTTCCGGGACCCTCTACGAGCAGTACTTC

clone_size: many
d_call: TRBD2
j_call: TRBJ2-7
v_call: TRBV12-3/TRBV12-4
cdr3_aa: CASRSTSWAYEQYF
cdr3_nt: TGTGCCAGCAGGTCGACTAGCTGGGCCTACGAGCAGTACTTC

clone_size: few
d_call: NA
j_call: TRBJ2-7
v_call: TRBV20-1
cdr3_aa: CSVKEGPSYEQYF
cdr3_nt: TGCAGTGTTAAGGAGGGGCCCTCCTACGAGCAGTACTTC

clone_size: many
d_call: NA
j_call: TRBJ2-5
v_call: TRBV12-5
cdr3_aa: CASGPGGETQYF
cdr3_nt: TGTGCTAGTGGTCCCGGAGGGGAGACCCAGTACTTC

clone_size: NA
d_call: NA
j_call: TRBJ1-1
v_call: TRBV6-5
cdr3_aa: CASSYAWGGGNTEAFF
cdr3_nt: TGTGCCAGCAGTTACGCCTGGGGCGGGGGGAACACTGAAGCTTTCTTT

clone_size: NA
d_call: NA
j_call: TRBJ2-1
v_call: TRBV24-1
cdr3_aa: CATSDLQLRQAQFF
cdr3_nt: TGTGCCACCAGTGATCTACAATTGAGACAGGCGCAGTTCTTC

clone_size: many
d_call: NA
j_call: TRBJ2-7
v_call: TRBV29-1
cdr3_aa: CSVDSSYEQYF
cdr3_nt: TGCAGCGTCGACAGCTCCTACGAGCAGTACTTC

clone_size: many
d_call: NA
j_call: TRBJ2-7
v_call: TRBV20-1
cdr3_aa: CSAATAGPYEQYF
cdr3_nt: TGCAGTGCCGCTACGGCAGGGCCCTACGAGCAGTACTTC

clone_size: few
d_call: NA
j_call: TRBJ2-2
v_call: TRBV20-1
cdr3_aa: CSAPLRGRTGELFF
cdr3_nt: TGCAGTGCCCCCCTCCGCGGACGCACCGGGGAGCTGTTTTTT

clone_size: many
d_call: NA
j_call: TRBJ2-7
v_call: TRBV29-1
cdr3_aa: CSVREADYEQYF
cdr3_nt: TGCAGCGTTCGAGAGGCGGACTACGAGCAGTACTTC

clone_size: many
d_call: NA
j_call: TRBJ2-7
v_call: TRBV6-1
cdr3_aa: CASSAIGYEQYF
cdr3_nt: TGTGCCAGCAGTGCCATCGGTTACGAGCAGTACTTC